Presented here are 25 T cell receptor beta chains from one specimen sequenced in a study of T-cell reconstitution after alpha-beta-depleted transplantation in children. Unique molecular identifiers were incorporated when the TCRbeta library was constructed. TCRdb reanalysed the PCR reads using MiXCR and keeps one entry per CDR3 protein. Of hundreds of thousands of distinct CDR3 sequences listed, around 13% are singletons. The material was PBMCs, obtained before TCRalphabeta/CD19-depleted stem cell transplant. These TCRs come from a girl aged 2-10 years with congenital amegakaryocytic thrombocytopenia, due to receive a stem cell transplant.

This chain joins TRBV20-1 and TRBJ2-1; D perhaps matches TRBD2 (5 bases). CDR1 DFQATT and CDR2 SNEGSKA come from the germline V gene (reference sequence). The V gene lost 3 bases and the J gene lost 8 bases, with 17 bases spanning the gap. The CDR3 extends over 14 amino acids. CDR3: CSARGARALDEQFF. The CDR3, as DNA: TGCAGTGCTAGGGGAGCGAGGGCCTTGGATGAGCAGTTCTTC.

This clonotype was observed at least ten times. The chain joins TRBV15 to TRBJ2-7, with 11 bases lining up with TRBD1. CDR3 size: 15 residues. The germline V gene encodes CDR1 LNHNV and CDR2 YYDKDF (reference sequence). After removal of 5 bases from V and 5 bases from J, the junction contained 8 bases not matched to a gene. Here the CDR3 reads CATSGQDRGHHEQYF. The DNA for the CDR3 is TGTGCCACCAGCGGACAGGACAGGGGGCACCACGAGCAGTACTTC.

This clonotype came up many times. The chain uses TRBV4-2 and TRBJ2-1; the D is unclear. The V end was cut by 1 base, the J end by 9 bases, with 13 bases between. CDR3 length: 14 residues. Germline lookup yields CDR1 LGHNA and CDR2 YNFKEQ. The CDR3 loop is CASSQVGSHSEQFF. The CDR3, as DNA: TGTGCCAGCAGCCAAGTGGGTAGTCACAGTGAGCAGTTCTTC.

This clonotype was counted at least ten times. V and J are TRBV15 and TRBJ1-1, with a possible D match to TRBD1 (5 bases). Trimming removed 1 base at V and 1 base at J, with 13 bases between. The CDR3 loop spans 16 amino acids. Germline CDR1 LNHNV, CDR2 YYDKDF (reference sequence). CDR3 sequence (DNA): TGTGCCACCAGCAGAGGGCCGGGACTGAGGAACACTGAAGCTTTCTTT. This gives the protein CATSRGPGLRNTEAFF.

This clonotype was recorded at least ten times. The genes are TRBV5-1 and TRBJ2-1; the D is unclear. V was trimmed by 0 bases and J by 8 bases, leaving 6 bases between them. Germline lookup yields CDR1 SGHRS and CDR2 YFSETQ. CDR3 size: 12 residues. The CDR3 bases are TGCGCCAGCAGCTTGGTCCGTGATGAGCAGTTCTTC. Protein: CASSLVRDEQFF.

This clonotype was detected many times. V and J are TRBV20-1 and TRBJ1-5; maybe TRBD1 (5 bases). Trimming pared 0 bases from V and 0 bases from J, leaving 9 bases between. The CDR3 covers 15 residues. Germline V gives CDR1 DFQATT, CDR2 SNEGSKA (reference sequence). CDR3 in DNA: TGCAGTGCTAGAGACAGGGACTATAGCAATCAGCCCCAGCATTTT. Translating it yields CSARDRDYSNQPQHF.

This clonotype was counted between two and nine times. The V gene is TRBV10-2, the J gene TRBJ1-6; 10 bases match TRBD1. This CDR3 spans 16 amino acids. The ends lost 7 bases at V and 8 bases at J; junction bases unmatched: 11. Germline V gene sequence: CDR1 WSHSY, CDR2 SAAADI. CDR3 coding DNA: TGCGCCAGCACCCCCCTCCGGGACAGGGGTGATTCACCCCTCCACTTT. It is translated as CASTPLRDRGDSPLHF.

This clonotype appeared many times. The chain has TRBV7-2 and TRBJ2-3; D is ambiguous. CDR3 length: 14 residues. Germline-derived CDR1 and CDR2 are SGHTA and FQGNSA. Trimming cost V 2 bases and J 2 bases, with 8 bases left between them. The CDR3 protein is CASSLLDYTDTQYF. DNA for the CDR3: TGTGCCAGCAGCTTACTGGATTACACAGATACGCAGTATTTT.

This clonotype was detected ten times or more. This chain's CDR3 is CSAATSGRTDTQYF. As DNA, the CDR3 is TGCAGTGCCGCGACTAGCGGTCGCACAGATACGCAGTATTTT. The chain recombines TRBV20-1 with TRBJ2-3; 9 bases are a match to TRBD2. Germline values: CDR1 DFQATT, CDR2 SNEGSKA (reference sequence). This CDR3 comprises 14 residues. Trimming cost V 6 bases and J 1 base; bases outside gene matches: 5.

This chain links TRBV20-1 with TRBJ2-3, with 12 bases that match TRBD2. Germline values: CDR1 DFQATT, CDR2 SNEGSKA (reference sequence). This CDR3 is 15 amino acids long. V lost 5 bases and J lost 0; bases outside the gene matches: 3. The CDR3 loop is CSAPGTSGSTDTQYF. CDR3 nucleotides: TGCAGTGCTCCCGGGACTAGCGGGAGCACAGATACGCAGTATTTT.

The gene calls are TRBV24-1 and TRBJ1-1; D may be TRBD1 (5 bases). In germline, CDR1 is KGHDR, CDR2 SFDVKD. The V and J ends lost 8 bases and 0 bases respectively, with 12 bases between them. The CDR3 length is 14 residues. CDR3 in amino acids: CATKAGRVNTEAFF. CDR3 sequence (DNA): TGTGCCACCAAAGCAGGGAGGGTGAACACTGAAGCTTTCTTT.

V and J are TRBV18 and TRBJ2-3; no clear D. The CDR3 is 14 residues long. V lost 0 bases to trimming and J lost 11 bases, with 15 bases between them. CDR1 KGHSH and CDR2 LQKENI come from the germline V gene. In nucleotides, the CDR3 is TGTGCCAGCTCACCACCGACGTTAAACGGTATGCAGTATTTT. Amino acids: CASSPPTLNGMQYF.

The table lists this clonotype with many counts. The chain has TRBV20-1 and TRBJ2-1; 11 bases align to TRBD2. With V trimmed by 7 bases and J by 0 bases, 2 bases remained unmatched. The CDR3 length is 14 residues. Germline V CDR1 and CDR2: DFQATT, SNEGSKA (reference sequence). The CDR3 is CSVSGRASYNEQFF. CDR3 nucleotide sequence: TGCAGTGTTAGCGGGAGGGCCTCCTACAATGAGCAGTTCTTC.

The chain carries TRBV14 and TRBJ2-2, with D perhaps matching TRBD2 (5 bases). The CDR3 length is 18 residues. Germline CDR1 is SGHDN and CDR2 is FVKESK. Trimming removed 4 bases from V and 4 bases from J, with 22 bases in between. The CDR3 protein is CASSLALRVPKSTGELFF. The CDR3 region has the DNA TGTGCCAGCAGCCTAGCCCTGAGGGTCCCTAAGAGCACCGGGGAGCTGTTTTTT. Full variable domain (remainder filled in from reference TRBV14 and TRBJ2-2): EAGVTQFPSHSVIEKGQTVTLRCDPISGHDNLYWYRRVMGKEIKFLLHFVKESKQDESGMPNNRFLAERTGGTYSTLKVQPAELEDSGVYFCASSLALRVPKSTGELFFGEGSRLTVL.

This clonotype was seen at least ten times. This chain connects TRBV6-6 to TRBJ1-6; D is perhaps TRBD1 (5 bases). V dropped 7 bases and J dropped 7 bases, with 11 bases sitting between them. Germline values: CDR1 MNHNY, CDR2 SVGAGI (reference sequence). The CDR3 is made up of 13 amino acids. CDR3 region: CASMGQGNSPLHF. The CDR3 DNA reads as TGTGCCAGCATGGGTCAGGGAAATTCACCCCTCCACTTT.

This clonotype was picked up many times. This sequence joins TRBV7-9 and TRBJ2-1, with 8 positions matching TRBD2. This CDR3 is 13 amino acids long. J gave up 7 bases and V 3 bases, and 2 bases lay outside the gene matches. The V gene's germline CDR1 is SEHNR and CDR2 FQNEAQ (reference sequence). The DNA for the CDR3 is TGTGCCAGCAGCTTTACTAGCGGAAATGAGCAGTTCTTC. It translates to CASSFTSGNEQFF.

This clonotype was picked up a small number of times. The V gene is TRBV5-1, the J gene TRBJ1-2; TRBD1 is a possible D gene (6 bases). CDR1 is SGHRS and CDR2 is YFSETQ in the germline V gene. The V gene lost 3 bases and the J gene lost 4 bases, with 16 bases spanning the gap. CDR3 length: 15 residues. The CDR3 coding sequence is TGCGCCAGCAGCTCCCACGGGACACCCCTCTATGGCTACACCTTC. Protein: CASSSHGTPLYGYTF.

This clonotype was picked up many times. The chain couples TRBV20-1 to TRBJ2-7; possible D gene TRBD2, 5 bases. The CDR3 has 15 amino acids. Per the germline V gene, CDR1 is DFQATT and CDR2 is SNEGSKA (reference sequence). V shed 3 bases and J shed 0 bases, with 15 bases lying between them. Here the CDR3 DNA reads TGCAGTGCTAGGGGTCCTAGCATGTCCTCCTACGAGCAGTACTTC. Translating gives CSARGPSMSSYEQYF.

Notes on this clonotype: One end of the junction does not line up with germline, which may come from a read error. V is TRBV7-9 and J is TRBJ1-1; perhaps TRBD1 as D (6 bases). There are 13 residues in the CDR3. Germline CDR1 reads SEHNR; CDR2 reads FQNEAQ (reference sequence). DNA for the CDR3: TGTGCCAGCAGCTTAGAGGGGGGCGCGAAGCTCTATTTT. Translated, it gives CASSLEGGAKLYF.

This clonotype was found many times. The chain is built from TRBV6-5 and TRBJ1-4, with 9 nucleotides matching TRBD1. This CDR3 comprises 14 residues. Germline lookup yields CDR1 MNHEY and CDR2 SVGAGI. Losses at the gene ends were 2 bases for V and 7 bases for J; bases not matched to a gene: 2. Here the CDR3 reads CASSYGTGFEKLFF. CDR3 coding DNA: TGTGCCAGCAGTTACGGGACAGGGTTTGAAAAACTGTTTTTT.

This clonotype has only a few counts. The chain recombines TRBV20-1 with TRBJ2-5, with TRBD2 identical over 7 bases. The CDR3 length is 15 residues. The germline V gene encodes CDR1 DFQATT and CDR2 SNEGSKA (reference sequence). Trimming removed 2 bases from V and 4 bases from J; junction bases left unmatched: 10. The chain's CDR3 is CSARPLGRGTETQYF. The CDR3 DNA reads TGCAGTGCTAGACCCCTGGGGAGGGGTACAGAGACCCAGTACTTC.

For this clonotype: A clone one base away is much larger, so this may be a read error. The rearrangement links TRBV12-3 or TRBV12-4 to TRBJ2-7; unclear D gene. The CDR3 totals 12 residues. CDR3 residues: CASSVQLYELYF. In DNA form, the CDR3 reads TGTGCCAGCAGTGTCCAGCTCTACGAGCTGTACTTC.

This clonotype came up many times. The chain couples TRBV20-1 to TRBJ2-1; 9 nucleotides agree with TRBD2. CDR1 is DFQATT and CDR2 is SNEGSKA in the germline V gene (reference sequence). Unmatched junction bases numbered 5, after V lost 2 bases and J lost 6 bases. The CDR3 length is 14 residues. The CDR3 DNA reads as TGCAGTGCTAGAATCGCGGGAGGGACCAATGAGCAGTTCTTC. Encoded protein: CSARIAGGTNEQFF.

In its sample, this clonotype was seen many times. A read error may produce the germline difference seen at one junction end. V and J are TRBV20-1 and TRBJ2-1, with D perhaps TRBD2 (6 bases). The CDR3 has 10 amino acids. Germline lookup yields CDR1 DFQATT and CDR2 SNEGSKA (reference sequence). This chain's CDR3 is CAGHYNEQFF. CDR3 coding DNA: TGTGCGGGGCACTACAATGAGCAGTTCTTC.

The chain recombines TRBV5-1 with TRBJ2-6; 7 bases fit TRBD2. The CDR3 runs to 17 residues. Per germline, CDR1 SGHRS and CDR2 YFSETQ. V was pared by 4 bases and J by 3 bases, with 10 bases of the junction left unmatched. The CDR3 bases are TGCGCCAGCAGCGCCCTCCTTAGCGGGTTTGGGGCCAACGTCCTGACTTTC. Protein product: CASSALLSGFGANVLTF.